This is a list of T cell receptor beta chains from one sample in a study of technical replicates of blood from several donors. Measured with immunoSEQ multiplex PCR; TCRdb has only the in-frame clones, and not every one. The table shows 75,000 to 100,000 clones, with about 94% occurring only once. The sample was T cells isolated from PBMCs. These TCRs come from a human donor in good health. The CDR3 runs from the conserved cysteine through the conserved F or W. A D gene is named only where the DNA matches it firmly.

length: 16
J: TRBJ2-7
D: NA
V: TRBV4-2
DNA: TGTGCCAGCAGCCAAGAGCGGAGACAGCTAGTCTACGAGCAGTACTTC
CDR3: CASSQERRQLVYEQYF

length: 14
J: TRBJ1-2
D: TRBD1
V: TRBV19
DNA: TGTGCCAGTAGTCTAACAGGGGGCGCGGGTGGCTACACCTTC
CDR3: CASSLTGGAGGYTF

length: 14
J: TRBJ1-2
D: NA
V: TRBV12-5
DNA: TGTGCTAGTGGTTTGGTAATACAGGGCTATGGCTACACCTTC
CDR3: CASGLVIQGYGYTF

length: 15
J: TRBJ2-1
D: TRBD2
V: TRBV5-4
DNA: TGTGCCAGCAGCCTGGGACTAGCGGCGTGGAATGAGCAGTTCTTC
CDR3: CASSLGLAAWNEQFF

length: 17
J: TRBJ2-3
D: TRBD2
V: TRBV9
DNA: TGTGCCAGCAGCGGACCCAAAGCGGGGGCTAGCACAGATACGCAGTATTTT
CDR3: CASSGPKAGASTDTQYF

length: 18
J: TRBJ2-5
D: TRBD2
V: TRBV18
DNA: TGTGCCAGCTCACCGTACTTTAGCGGGGGGGCCTCTCAAGAGACCCAGTACTTC
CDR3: CASSPYFSGGASQETQYF

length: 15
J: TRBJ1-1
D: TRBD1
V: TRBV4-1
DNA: TGCGCCAGCAGCCCGGGACAGGGGGCGCTTCCTGAAGCTTTCTTT
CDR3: CASSPGQGALPEAFF

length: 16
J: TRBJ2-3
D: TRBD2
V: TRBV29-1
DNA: TGCAGCGTCCGTACCGGACTAGCGGGTGGCACAGATACGCAGTATTTT
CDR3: CSVRTGLAGGTDTQYF

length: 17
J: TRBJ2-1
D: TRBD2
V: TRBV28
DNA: TGTGCCAGCAGTTTAAGGGCATTGGTAGCGGGTTACAATGAGCAGTTCTTC
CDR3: CASSLRALVAGYNEQFF

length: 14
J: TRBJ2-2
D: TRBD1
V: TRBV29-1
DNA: TGCAGCGTTGAAGGGGACAGGGCGGCCGGGGAGCTGTTTTTT
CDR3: CSVEGDRAAGELFF

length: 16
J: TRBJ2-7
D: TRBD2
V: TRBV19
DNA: TGTGCCAGTAGTATAGGGACTAGCGCGGGGTCCTACGAGCAGTACTTC
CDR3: CASSIGTSAGSYEQYF

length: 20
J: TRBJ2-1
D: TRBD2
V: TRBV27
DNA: TGTGCCAGCACCACCTGGCCGGGGACTAGCGGGAGGTCCTCCTACAATGAGCAGTTCTTC
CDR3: CASTTWPGTSGRSSYNEQFF

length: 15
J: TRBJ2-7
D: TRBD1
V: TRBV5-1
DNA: TGCGCCAGCAGCCTTGGGACAGGGTACGTACACGAGCAGTACTTC
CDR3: CASSLGTGYVHEQYF

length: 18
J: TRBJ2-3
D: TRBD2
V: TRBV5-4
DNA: TGTGCCAGCAGCGGGGGGACTAGCGGGAGCTTGGGAACAGATACGCAGTATTTT
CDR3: CASSGGTSGSLGTDTQYF

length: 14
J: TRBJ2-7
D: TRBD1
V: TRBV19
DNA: TGTGCCAGTAGTCCGGACAGGGGTGGCTACGAGCAGTACTTC
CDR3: CASSPDRGGYEQYF

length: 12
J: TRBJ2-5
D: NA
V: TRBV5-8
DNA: TGTGCCAGCAGCCGACAGCAAGAGACCCAGTACTTC
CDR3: CASSRQQETQYF

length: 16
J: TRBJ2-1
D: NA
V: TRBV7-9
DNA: TGTGCCAGCAGTTCCCGTGCGGAGAGCTCCTACAATGAGCAGTTCTTC
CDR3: CASSSRAESSYNEQFF

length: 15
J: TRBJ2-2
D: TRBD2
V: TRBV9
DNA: TGTGCCAGCACTCGGGGGGTAGGGGACACCGGGGAGCTGTTTTTT
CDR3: CASTRGVGDTGELFF

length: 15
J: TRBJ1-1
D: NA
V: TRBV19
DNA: TGTGCCAGTAGTATGAGCAGAGAGGCGAACACTGAAGCTTTCTTT
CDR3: CASSMSREANTEAFF

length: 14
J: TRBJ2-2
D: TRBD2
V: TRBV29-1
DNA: TGCAGCGTTCCGGGACTAGCCACCCCCGGGGAGCTGTTTTTT
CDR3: CSVPGLATPGELFF

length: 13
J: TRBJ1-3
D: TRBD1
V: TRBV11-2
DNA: TGTGCCAGCAGCTTAGGCAGGGGGAACACCATATATTTT
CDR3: CASSLGRGNTIYF

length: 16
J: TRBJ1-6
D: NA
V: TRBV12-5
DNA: TGTGCTAGTGGTTTGGGCACTTCGGGTCTAAATTCACCCCTCCACTTT
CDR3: CASGLGTSGLNSPLHF